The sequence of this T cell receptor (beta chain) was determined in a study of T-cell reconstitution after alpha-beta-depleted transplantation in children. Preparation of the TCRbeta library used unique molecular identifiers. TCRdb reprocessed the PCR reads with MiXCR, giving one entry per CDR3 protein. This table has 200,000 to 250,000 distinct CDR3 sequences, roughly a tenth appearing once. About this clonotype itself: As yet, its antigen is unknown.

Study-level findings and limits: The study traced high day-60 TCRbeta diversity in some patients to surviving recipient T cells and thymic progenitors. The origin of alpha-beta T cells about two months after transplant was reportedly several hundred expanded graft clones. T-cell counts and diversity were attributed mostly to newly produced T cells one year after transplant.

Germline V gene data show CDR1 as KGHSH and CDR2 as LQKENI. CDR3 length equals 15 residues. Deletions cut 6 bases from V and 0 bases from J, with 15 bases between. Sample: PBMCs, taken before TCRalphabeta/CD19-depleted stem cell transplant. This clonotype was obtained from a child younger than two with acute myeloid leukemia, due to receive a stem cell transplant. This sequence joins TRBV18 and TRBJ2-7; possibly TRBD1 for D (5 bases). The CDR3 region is CASSLGPTNSYEQYF. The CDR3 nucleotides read TGTGCCAGCTCTCTGGGGCCGACCAACTCCTACGAGCAGTACTTC.